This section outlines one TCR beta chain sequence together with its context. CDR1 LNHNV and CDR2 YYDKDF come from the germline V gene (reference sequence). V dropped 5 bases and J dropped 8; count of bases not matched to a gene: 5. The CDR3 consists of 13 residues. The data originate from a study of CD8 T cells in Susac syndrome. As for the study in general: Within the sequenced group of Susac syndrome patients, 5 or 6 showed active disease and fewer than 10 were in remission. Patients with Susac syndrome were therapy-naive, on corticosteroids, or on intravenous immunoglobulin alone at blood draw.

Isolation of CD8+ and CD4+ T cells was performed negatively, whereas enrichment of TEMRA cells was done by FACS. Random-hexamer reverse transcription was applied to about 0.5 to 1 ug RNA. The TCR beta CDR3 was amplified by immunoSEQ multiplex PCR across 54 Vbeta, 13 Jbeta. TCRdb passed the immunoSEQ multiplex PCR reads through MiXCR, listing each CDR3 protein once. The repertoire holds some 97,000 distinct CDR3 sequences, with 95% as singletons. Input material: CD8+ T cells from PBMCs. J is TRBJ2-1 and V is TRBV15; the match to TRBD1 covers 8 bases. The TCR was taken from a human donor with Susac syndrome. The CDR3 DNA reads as TGTGCCACCAGCGCCCAGGGGGCCCATGAGCAGTTCTTC. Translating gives CATSAQGAHEQFF.